The 8 T cell receptor beta chains below were found in one sample sequenced in a study of beta chain features in type 1 diabetes. The sequenced template was cDNA made from the entire isolated RNA. The repertoire was sequenced with immunoSEQ multiplex PCR; TCRdb's copy has only in-frame clones and lacks some. The sample carries roughly 130,000 clones, 9.2% recorded once. The sequencing sample was made of central memory CD4+ T cells from blood. These receptors all stem from a man aged 18 to 30 in good health.

This clone has only a few counts. The chain uses TRBV9 and TRBJ2-1; possibly TRBD1 for D (5 bases). The CDR3 runs to 14 residues. V was shortened by 3 bases and J by 4 bases, with 11 bases between the two germline ends. Germline values: CDR1 SGDLS, CDR2 YYNGEE. CDR3 region: CASSAQTAYNEQFF. The CDR3 bases are TGTGCCAGCAGCGCACAGACAGCTTACAATGAGCAGTTCTTC.

The chain couples TRBV10-1 to TRBJ2-1; no clear D gene. Trimming shortened V by 0 bases and J by 7 bases, and 13 bases separated the two germline ends. The CDR3 is made up of 15 amino acids. Germline V gives CDR1 WNHNN, CDR2 SYGVQD (reference sequence). The CDR3, as DNA: TGCGCCAGCAGTGAGTCCGCGACTCCCGGGAATGAGCAGTTCTTC. Encoded protein: CASSESATPGNEQFF.

The rearrangement uses TRBV4-1 and TRBJ1-3; the match to TRBD1 covers 8 bases. The CDR3 totals 17 residues. The germline V gene encodes CDR1 MGHRA and CDR2 YSYEKL. V shed 3 bases, J shed 5 bases, and the junction held 12 bases outside the gene matches. CDR3 bases: TGCGCCAGCAGCCATACGCCGGACAGGGAGCTGAGAAACACCATATATTTT. This translates into CASSHTPDRELRNTIYF.

This clone has only a few counts. The rearrangement uses TRBV2 and TRBJ2-3, with 13 bases lining up with TRBD2. There are 13 residues in the CDR3. V shed 7 bases and J 9 bases; nucleotides not matched to a gene: 4. Germline loops: CDR1 SNHLY, CDR2 FYNNEI. The CDR3 protein is CASIRTSGGTQYF. DNA of the CDR3: TGTGCCAGCATTAGGACTAGCGGGGGCACGCAGTATTTT.

This clone has only a few counts. The J gene is TRBJ2-1, the V gene TRBV10-3; TRBD2 aligns across 8 bases. With V trimmed by 3 bases and J by 8 bases, 6 bases remained unmatched. This CDR3 is 14 amino acids long. Germline V gene sequence: CDR1 ENHRY, CDR2 SYGVKD. Here the CDR3 reads CAISDSRGDDEQFF. The CDR3 coding sequence is TGTGCCATCAGTGACTCGCGGGGGGATGATGAGCAGTTCTTC.

This clone came up once. The chain has TRBV11-3 and TRBJ2-3; 10 bases are shared with TRBD1. Germline trimming cut 5 bases from V and 1 base from J; bases unmatched to any gene: 3. This CDR3 contains 15 residues. Germline V gives CDR1 SGHNT, CDR2 YENEEA. CDR3 in amino acids: CASSPGTGGTDTQYF. The DNA of the CDR3 is TGTGCCAGCAGCCCGGGGACAGGGGGCACAGATACGCAGTATTTT.

The genes are TRBV6-6 and TRBJ1-5; 12 bases are shared with TRBD1. Trimming cost V 6 bases and J 7 bases; bases outside gene matches: 7. The CDR3 has 15 amino acids. Looked up from germline, CDR1 is MNHNY and CDR2 is SVGAGI (reference sequence). The CDR3 DNA reads TGTGCCAGCAGCCCCGGGACAGGGGGCGAACAGCCCCAGCATTTT. Protein: CASSPGTGGEQPQHF.

This clone was seen a few times. The chain links TRBV7-9 to TRBJ1-3; D perhaps matches TRBD1 (5 bases). CDR1 is SEHNR, CDR2 FQNEAQ, per germline (reference sequence). This CDR3 has 13 residues. The V and J ends lost 1 base and 4 bases respectively, with 5 bases between them. The CDR3 DNA sequence: TGTGCCAGCAGCTTAGGGACAGGAAACACCATATATTTT. Protein: CASSLGTGNTIYF.